The entry below describes one TCR beta chain. This sample was included in a study of blood T cell repertoires in COVID-19. The CDR3 runs 13 residues. The germline V gene encodes CDR1 MDHEN and CDR2 SYDVKM. Trimming pared 11 bases from V and 5 bases from J, leaving 17 bases between. The data were produced by immunoSEQ multiplex PCR, yet TCRdb's version contains in-frame clones alone and is incomplete. The table shows 150,000 to 200,000 clones, with roughly four fifths occurring only once. Seattle patient enrollment occurred during active infection, with longitudinal follow-up thereafter. This receptor was obtained from a woman aged 65 to 85 with COVID-19, enrolled during active disease. This rearrangement joins TRBV28 to TRBJ2-3, with D maybe TRBD2 (7 bases). The sequenced sample consisted of peripheral blood. The CDR3 protein is CASKEGGVDTQYF. CDR3 DNA: TGTGCCTCCAAGGAGGGGGGGGTAGATACGCAGTATTTT.